This TCR beta chain was sequenced for a study of T cells in Graves' hyperthyroidism and ophthalmopathy. Only a few counts were recorded for this clonotype. V lost 7 bases, J lost 0 bases, and 13 bases lay in between. CDR3 size: 15 residues. Germline V lookup: CDR1 WNHNN, CDR2 SYGVQD (reference sequence). RNA transcripts yielded amplified TCR beta CDR3 regions. A first-round RT-PCR of the TCR CDR3 used the HTBI primer set. From the multiplex PCR reads, TCRdb called clonotypes with MiXCR, one entry per CDR3 protein. There are around 600,000 distinct CDR3 sequences in the sample; roughly 14% occur only once, and under 8% lies in the top ten.

The source material was blood. The clonotype originates from a woman aged 30 to 39 with Graves' hyperthyroidism. This chain links TRBV10-1 with TRBJ1-5; the D is unclear. CDR3 sequence: CASKIGARSNQPQHF. Here the CDR3 DNA reads TGCGCCAGCAAAATCGGAGCCCGTAGCAATCAGCCCCAGCATTTT.